This entry describes one T cell receptor (beta chain). This clone's antigen is unknown. No per-base quality is available; no much larger clone lies one base away. This sample was taken from a study of OX40 agonist ivuxolimab in advanced cancers. At the level of the whole study: The costimulatory receptor OX40 (CD134) was targeted by ivuxolimab, a fully human IgG2 agonistic monoclonal antibody. Intravenous ivuxolimab was administered to patients every 2 weeks at six dose levels: 0.01, 0.1, 0.3, 1.5, 3 and 10 mg/kg. Among the roughly 50 dose-escalation patients, around 19 had hepatocellular carcinoma, around 15 melanoma, 9 renal cell carcinoma and 9 head and neck cancer. A male proportion of around 81% and a mean age of roughly 55 years, ranging from 23 to 79, were recorded for the dose-escalation cohort. Prior anti-PD-1, anti-PD-L1 or anti-CTLA-4 therapy was permitted, and less than 45% of dose-escalation patients had received checkpoint inhibitors. Partial responses occurred in three dose-escalation patients, of whom one had hepatocellular carcinoma and two had cutaneous melanoma. The point of sequencing TCRbeta in the periphery was to test whether ivuxolimab changed TCR sequence diversity and drove clonal T-cell expansion. The paper describes the monotherapy dose-escalation part (N of about 50 patients) of the phase I trial of ivuxolimab. Beyond this particular receptor, the publication reports: After ivuxolimab, more expanded clones were found on average in CD8+ T cells than in CD4+ T cells. In partial responders in the 0.1-3.0 mg/kg groups, normalized peripheral clonal expansion was found to be among the lowest, especially among CD8+ T cells. Low levels of normalized T-cell clonal expansion were also shown by some nonresponding patients. The antigen specificity of the peripheral T cells that underwent clonal expansion was not determined. Clonal expansion of both CD4+ and CD8+ blood T cells was observed from baseline to week 6 at doses 0.1 to 3.0 mg/kg.

Genomic DNA was extracted from sorted cells for sequencing of the TCRbeta CDR3 region. The immunoSEQ Assay was used for sequencing of TCRbeta CDR3 regions. In TCRdb, the immuneACCESS table is reduced to in-frame sequences with V and J assigned. These tables do not hold every clone; where another copy was compared, an unresolved V gene accounts for under half, and the others remain unexplained. This sample is represented by about 35,000 clones; under 85% of them were singletons. Together, the top ten hold more than 14% of the sample. The trial excluded patients who had a history of autoimmune disease or who were on systemic immunosuppression. In every dose cohort, peripheral blood was drawn for TCR sequencing at baseline, cycle 4 day 1, and cycle 7 day 1. The samples were taken from a phase I, first-in-human, multicenter, open-label dose-escalation trial of ivuxolimab. Adults with locally advanced or metastatic head and neck squamous cell, hepatocellular, melanoma or renal cell carcinoma were enrolled in the trial. Before TCR sequencing, CD4+ and CD8+ T cells were separately sorted from peripheral blood.

The CDR3 holds 14 amino acids from the cysteine to the phenylalanine. Only the CDR3 portion is preserved as DNA: 42 bases, with reading frame beginning at the first base. CDR1 SGHDT and CDR2 YYEEEE are derived from the germline V gene. V is reduced by 1 base and J by 3 bases, leaving a spacing of 10 bases between them. Specimen: CD4+ or CD8+ T cells sorted from blood, collected in a trial of the OX40 agonist ivuxolimab. Recombination joined TRBV5-6 with TRBJ2-5; the D call could be TRBD1 or TRBD2, with each sharing 5 bases. The TCR originated in an adult with an advanced solid tumor such as melanoma, head and neck, liver or kidney cancer. Here the CDR3 is given as CASSLFGGKETQYF. The DNA sequence follows: TGTGCCAGCAGCTTGTTTGGGGGAAAAGAGACCCAGTACTTC.